These 31 T cell receptor beta chains came from one sample sequenced in a study of T cells in pancreatic ductal adenocarcinoma. The selected patients with pancreatic ductal adenocarcinoma had surgery but no neoadjuvant therapy. Generated by immunoSEQ multiplex PCR, the TCRdb table keeps only in-frame clones and is missing some. This sample carries 30,000 or so clones, roughly nine tenths of them seen once, and the ten largest clones take 2.2%. The specimen was PBMCs. These receptors all stem from a human donor with pancreatic ductal adenocarcinoma.

The V and J genes are TRBV18 and TRBJ2-1; D call uncertain. The germline V and J ends were trimmed by 5 bases and 0 bases, with 11 bases remaining between them. Per the germline V gene, CDR1 is KGHSH and CDR2 is LQKENI. CDR3 length: 15 amino acids. The DNA of the CDR3 is TGTGCCAGCTCAAGTGGGCTGAGCTCCTACAATGAGCAGTTCTTC. This sequence encodes CASSSGLSSYNEQFF.

This clone was counted a few times. CDR3: CASSSRGAGGNTIYF. CDR3 sequence (DNA): TGTGCCAGCAGCTCTAGGGGGGCCGGTGGAAACACCATATATTTT. The chain joins TRBV11-2 to TRBJ1-3, with a tentative D call TRBD1 (6 bases). Trimming pared 4 bases from V and 3 bases from J, leaving 13 bases between. The CDR3 is made up of 15 amino acids. CDR1 and CDR2 (germline): SGHAT, FQNNGV. Full variable domain (missing parts from reference TRBV11-2 and TRBJ1-3): EAGVAQSPRYKIIEKRQSVAFWCNPISGHATLYWYQQILGQGPKLLIQFQNNGVVDDSQLPKDRFSAERLKGVDSTLKIQPAKLEDSAVYLCASSSRGAGGNTIYFGEGSWLTVV.

This rearrangement joins TRBV25-1 to TRBJ1-1; D remains ambiguous. CDR3 length: 15 residues. The V end lost 4 bases, the J end lost 1 base, and 13 bases lay between the germline ends. The germline V gene has CDR1 MGHDK and CDR2 SYGVNS. CDR3 nucleotides: TGTGCCAGCAGTGTTTCGGGGAAAGGGAACACTGAAGCTTTCTTT. Protein product: CASSVSGKGNTEAFF.

The chain links TRBV4-1 to TRBJ1-1; TRBD1 might be the D (5 bases). V lost 5 bases and J lost 3, with 13 bases in between. This CDR3 is 14 amino acids long. Germline CDR1 is MGHRA and CDR2 is YSYEKL. The CDR3 protein is CASSWRGDYTEAFF. The DNA of the CDR3 is TGCGCCAGCAGCTGGAGAGGGGATTACACTGAAGCTTTCTTT.

The CDR3 DNA follows: TGTGCCAGCAGCTTAGCCTTGCGGGAGAGCCTAGACGAGCAGTACTTC. This encodes CASSLALRESLDEQYF. The chain recombines TRBV7-2 with TRBJ2-7; 7 bases align to TRBD2. V was pared by 0 bases and J by 5 bases, with 10 bases of the junction left unmatched. CDR1 is SGHTA, CDR2 FQGNSA, per germline. This CDR3 contains 16 residues.

The V call is TRBV6-5, the J call TRBJ2-1; TRBD1 agrees at 8 bases. The trim removed 3 bases at V and 7 bases at J, leaving 5 bases unmatched. In germline, CDR1 is MNHEY, CDR2 SVGAGI. The CDR3 is 14 residues long. The chain's CDR3 is CASSYRTGSNEQFF. Written as DNA, the CDR3 is TGTGCCAGCAGTTATCGGACAGGGTCTAATGAGCAGTTCTTC.

This clone was found once. The CDR3 nucleotides read TGCAGCGGTAGCGGGCCGACCTACGAGCAGTACTTC. Amino acids: CSGSGPTYEQYF. V and J are TRBV29-1 and TRBJ2-7; 7 bases line up with TRBD2. The CDR3 is 12 residues long. CDR1 and CDR2 from the germline V gene are SQVTM and ANQGSEA. V lost 7 bases and J lost 2; bases outside the gene matches: 5.

This clone was recorded a few times. The rearrangement joins TRBV6-5 to TRBJ2-7; the D is unclear. V was pared by 5 bases and J by 0 bases, with 5 bases between. Germline V lookup: CDR1 MNHEY, CDR2 SVGAGI. The CDR3 sequence is 12 residues long. CDR3 DNA sequence: TGTGCCAGCAGTGATTACTCCTACGAGCAGTACTTC. Amino acid sequence: CASSDYSYEQYF.

As DNA, the CDR3 is TGCGCCAGCAGCCAAGGGGGACTAGCGACCTACGAGCAGTACTTC. It yields the protein CASSQGGLATYEQYF. The chain employs TRBV4-1 and TRBJ2-7, with TRBD2 matching 10 bases. The CDR3 contains 15 residues. Germline lookup yields CDR1 MGHRA and CDR2 YSYEKL. The junction had 2 bases not matched to a gene; V was cut back by 1 base and J by 2 bases.

The CDR3 DNA is TGTGCCAGCAGTTTGACCTACGAGCAGTACTTC. Translation: CASSLTYEQYF. The V gene is TRBV28, the J gene TRBJ2-7, with unresolved D. The CDR3 contains 11 residues. The germline V gene encodes CDR1 MDHEN and CDR2 SYDVKM. V was trimmed by 3 bases and J by 2 bases, leaving 2 bases between them.

Only a few counts were recorded for this clone. The CDR3 region is CASSLEAGGTEAFF. CDR3 coding DNA: TGTGCCAGCAGTTTGGAGGCAGGGGGCACTGAAGCTTTCTTT. This rearrangement joins TRBV27 to TRBJ1-1, with 7 bases aligning to TRBD1. The CDR3 loop spans 14 amino acids. From germline, CDR1 is MNHEY and CDR2 SMNVEV (reference sequence). V was pared by 3 bases and J by 4 bases, with 5 bases of the junction left unmatched.

The rearrangement uses TRBV5-1 and TRBJ2-1; 10 positions match TRBD2. Trimming removed 0 bases from V and 8 bases from J; junction bases left unmatched: 2. The V gene's germline CDR1 is SGHRS and CDR2 YFSETQ. This CDR3 region has 14 residues. Here the CDR3 reads CASSLGGTSDEQFF. In nucleotides, the CDR3 is TGCGCCAGCAGCTTGGGGGGGACTAGCGATGAGCAGTTCTTC.

The CDR3, as DNA: TGTGCCAGTAGGAGGGGAAGCAATCAGCCCCAGCATTTT. This encodes CASRRGSNQPQHF. J is TRBJ1-5 and V is TRBV19; possibly TRBD1 for D (5 bases). V was shortened by 6 bases and J by 1 base, with 7 bases between the two germline ends. From germline, CDR1 is LNHDA and CDR2 SQIVND (reference sequence). The CDR3 contains 13 residues.

The chain recombines TRBV18 with TRBJ2-3; 7 positions match TRBD1. J lost 5 bases, V lost 4 bases, and 9 bases had no gene match. This CDR3 is built from 15 residues. The germline V gene encodes CDR1 KGHSH and CDR2 LQKENI. The CDR3 sequence: CASSLVQGRGDTQYF. CDR3 coding DNA: TGTGCCAGCTCACTTGTACAGGGGCGCGGAGATACGCAGTATTTT.

The chain recombines TRBV6-6 with TRBJ2-2; D is unresolved. This CDR3 has 15 amino acids. Trimming removed 2 bases from V and 0 bases from J, with 7 bases in between. Germline CDR1 and CDR2: MNHNY and SVGAGI (reference sequence). CDR3 sequence reads: CASSYGPANTGELFF. The DNA for the CDR3 is TGTGCCAGCAGTTACGGCCCGGCGAACACCGGGGAGCTGTTTTTT.

The chain recombines TRBV14 with TRBJ2-2; TRBD2 agrees at 7 bases. The V gene's germline CDR1 is SGHDN and CDR2 FVKESK. Losses at the gene ends were 4 bases for V and 2 bases for J; bases not matched to a gene: 7. The CDR3 spans 16 residues. The CDR3 here is CASSLRASGNTGELFF. Here the CDR3 DNA reads TGTGCCAGCAGCCTGAGGGCTAGCGGTAACACCGGGGAGCTGTTTTTT.

This chain links TRBV19 with TRBJ2-1, with 10 bases fitting TRBD2. Germline values: CDR1 LNHDA, CDR2 SQIVND (reference sequence). The trim removed 7 bases at V and 4 bases at J, leaving 7 bases unmatched. The CDR3 sequence is 15 residues long. The CDR3 DNA sequence: TGTGCCAGTAATCCAGCGGGAGGGGGGTACAATGAGCAGTTCTTC. Residues: CASNPAGGGYNEQFF.

V usage is TRBV6-6 and J usage is TRBJ1-2, with 7 bases aligning to TRBD1. Germline V lookup: CDR1 MNHNY, CDR2 SVGAGI (reference sequence). The CDR3 contains 14 residues. The V and J ends lost 5 bases and 4 bases, in that order; junction bases with no gene match: 7. The chain's CDR3 is CASSDRVGGYGYTF. CDR3 nucleotides: TGTGCCAGCAGTGACAGGGTGGGGGGCTATGGCTACACCTTC.

The rearrangement uses TRBV2 and TRBJ2-1, with a tentative D call TRBD2 (5 bases). The CDR3 runs 15 residues. Trimming removed 6 bases at V and 7 bases at J, with 19 bases between. Germline CDR1 is SNHLY and CDR2 is FYNNEI. The CDR3 reads CASRIGLAFKNEQFF. CDR3 nucleotides: TGTGCCAGCAGAATCGGTCTAGCTTTCAAAAATGAGCAGTTCTTC.

This chain joins TRBV4-2 and TRBJ2-3, with 9 bases matching TRBD2. Per the germline V gene, CDR1 is LGHNA and CDR2 is YNFKEQ. V shed 1 base, J shed 2 bases, and the junction held 4 bases outside the gene matches. This CDR3 spans 16 amino acids. The CDR3 is CASSQGLAASTDTQYF. The CDR3 region has the DNA TGTGCCAGCAGCCAAGGACTAGCGGCCTCCACAGATACGCAGTATTTT.

The J gene is TRBJ2-4, the V gene TRBV6-1; either TRBD1 or TRBD2 may supply D (5 bases each). Germline V lookup: CDR1 MNHNS, CDR2 SASEGT. V dropped 4 bases and J dropped 8 bases, with 15 bases sitting between them. The CDR3 sequence is 14 residues long. CDR3 in amino acids: CASSGGVGEDIQYF. The CDR3 coding sequence is TGTGCCAGCAGTGGAGGGGTTGGTGAGGACATTCAGTACTTC.

The chain links TRBV18 to TRBJ1-3; perhaps TRBD1 as D (5 bases). V was trimmed by 1 base and J by 0 bases, leaving 7 bases between them. This CDR3 has 15 residues. CDR1 and CDR2 from the germline V gene are KGHSH and LQKENI. The DNA for the CDR3 is TGTGCCAGCTCACCACGGGGGAACTCTGGAAACACCATATATTTT. Translation gives CASSPRGNSGNTIYF.

V gene TRBV27 combines with J gene TRBJ2-5; 9 bases agree with TRBD1. Germline V gene lookup returns CDR1 MNHEY and CDR2 SMNVEV (reference sequence). Losses at the gene ends were 6 bases for V and 5 bases for J; bases not matched to a gene: 7. CDR3 length equals 14 residues. CDR3 sequence (DNA): TGTGCCAGCAGCTTCTTACAGGGGGCGGAGACCCAGTACTTC. This translates into CASSFLQGAETQYF.

The V and J genes are TRBV7-8 and TRBJ1-5; no clear D gene. This CDR3 is built from 12 residues. CDR1 SGHVS and CDR2 FQNEAQ come from the germline V gene. The V end lost 2 bases, the J end lost 6 bases, and 5 bases lay between the germline ends. The CDR3 protein is CASSLRRQPQHF. The CDR3 DNA reads TGTGCCAGCAGCTTACGCCGTCAGCCCCAGCATTTT.

J is TRBJ2-7 and V is TRBV27; the match to TRBD1 covers 8 bases. Trimming took 5 bases from V and 2 from J; bases not matched to a gene: 5. The germline V gene encodes CDR1 MNHEY and CDR2 SMNVEV (reference sequence). The CDR3 runs 14 residues. The CDR3 sequence: CASSPWTGTYEQYF. CDR3 sequence (DNA): TGTGCCAGCAGTCCGTGGACAGGGACCTACGAGCAGTACTTC.

This chain connects TRBV5-1 to TRBJ2-1, with 7 bases matching TRBD2. There are 16 residues in the CDR3. Germline CDR1 reads SGHRS; CDR2 reads YFSETQ. Germline trimming cut 0 bases from V and 3 bases from J; bases unmatched to any gene: 6. CDR3 loop: CASSLVAGVIYNEQFF. The CDR3 DNA is TGCGCCAGCAGCTTGGTGGCGGGAGTAATCTACAATGAGCAGTTCTTC.

This clone is medium-sized within its sample. The chain uses TRBV7-9 and TRBJ1-1; D is possibly TRBD1 (6 bases). The germline V and J ends were trimmed by 3 bases and 11 bases, with 19 bases remaining between them. This CDR3 comprises 14 residues. The germline V gene encodes CDR1 SEHNR and CDR2 FQNEAQ (reference sequence). CDR3 residues: CASSFEGQGNTAFF. The CDR3 DNA reads TGTGCCAGCAGCTTTGAAGGTCAGGGGAACACGGCTTTCTTT.

The chain employs TRBV11-2 and TRBJ2-5, with 7 bases lining up with TRBD1. Germline V gene data show CDR1 as SGHAT and CDR2 as FQNNGV. V lost 5 bases to trimming and J lost 0 bases; unmatched junction nucleotides: 3. This CDR3 has 14 amino acids. DNA for the CDR3: TGTGCCAGCAGCGACAGGGAGTACCAAGAGACCCAGTACTTC. This codes for CASSDREYQETQYF. Looking up the rest from reference TRBV11-2 and TRBJ2-5 gives the full variable domain: EAGVAQSPRYKIIEKRQSVAFWCNPISGHATLYWYQQILGQGPKLLIQFQNNGVVDDSQLPKDRFSAERLKGVDSTLKIQPAKLEDSAVYLCASSDREYQETQYFGPGTRLLVL.

The chain has TRBV6-5 and TRBJ1-5; tentatively, D is TRBD1 (6 bases). There are 13 residues in the CDR3. Per the germline V gene, CDR1 is MNHEY and CDR2 is SVGAGI. Trimming left V 5 bases short and J 5 bases short, with 10 bases between. CDR3 nucleotides: TGTGCCAGCAGTACGGACAGCCATCAGCCCCAGCATTTT. Protein product: CASSTDSHQPQHF.

Worth noting for this clone: One end of the junction does not line up with germline, which may come from a read error. The chain has TRBV7-7 and TRBJ2-1, with D perhaps matching TRBD2 (5 bases). Per germline, CDR1 SSHAT and CDR2 FNYEAQ (reference sequence). The CDR3 runs 15 residues. Here the CDR3 DNA reads TGTGCTAGCAGCCCGGAGGTGTCCCCCTACAATGAGCAGTTCTTC. Translated: CASSPEVSPYNEQFF.

The rearrangement joins TRBV11-3 to TRBJ2-7; weak D call: TRBD2 (5 bases). Germline CDR1 is SGHNT and CDR2 is YENEEA. The CDR3 sequence is 13 residues long. V lost 0 bases and J lost 7, with 10 bases in between. CDR3 protein: CASSLDFIAEQYF. The CDR3 bases are TGTGCCAGCAGCTTAGATTTTATAGCGGAGCAGTACTTC.